This T cell receptor (beta chain) was sequenced in a study of radiotherapy plus CTLA-4 blockade in lung cancer. Study details: Among enrolled patients, about 18% responded and 30% to 40% achieved disease control. Study observations and caveats: Early clone dynamics of blood T cells, plus interferon-beta, reportedly predicted response best. There was expansion of tumor-derived TCR clones in blood after radiotherapy plus ipilimumab.

TCRdb keeps only in-frame clones here, not all; method: immunoSEQ multiplex PCR. Here the sample spans over 100,000 clones, 80% to 90% being singletons. Germline CDR1 SQVTM, CDR2 ANQGSEA. CDR3 length: 10 residues. Trimming took off 5 bases at V and 10 bases at J, with 11 bases between the two ends. Concerning this clone itself: Its matching antigen is unknown.

The clonotype comes from a human donor with non-small cell lung cancer that progressed on radiotherapy plus ipilimumab. V and J are TRBV29-1 and TRBJ1-2, with D hard to call. The input for sequencing was peripheral blood, taken from a patient treated with radiotherapy plus ipilimumab. CDR3 protein: CSVPAHPYTF. CDR3 bases: TGCAGCGTTCCGGCCCACCCCTACACCTTC.